This entry is about one T cell receptor (beta chain). Its antigen is not known. Here immunoSEQ multiplex PCR was the method, and the copy in TCRdb shows in-frame clones only, minus some. Of 740,000 or so clones in the sample, roughly 72% were seen once. This sample was included in a study of shared clonotypes between healthy human individuals. Study in general: CD8 memory received one plate per donor, CD8 naive two, CD4 memory three and CD4 naive three. Broader study findings: The study found roughly 5% of naive CD4 clonotypes shared across a handful of donors. Generation probabilities of non-shared clonotypes were lower (relative to those shared by all four donors).

In germline, CDR1 is SSHAT, CDR2 FNYEAQ (reference sequence). The CDR3 has 13 residues. The J segment lost 7 bases and the V segment lost 5 bases, leaving 7 bases of the junction unmatched. CD45RA-negative memory and CD45RA+ naive subsets were split from the CD4+ cells. This clonotype was sampled from a woman aged 30 to 39 in good health. The V gene is TRBV7-7, the J gene TRBJ2-5; 7 bases agree with TRBD1. The sample consisted of memory CD4+ T cells sorted from blood. Subset given: CD45RA-negative fraction. CDR3 coding DNA: TGTGCCAGCAGCCAGGGACAGAGGGGGACCCAGTACTTC. It is translated as CASSQGQRGTQYF.